These T cell receptor beta chains were read from a single sample in a study of response to subunit inactivated influenza vaccine. In TCRdb, the RT-PCR reads were re-called with MiXCR into one record per CDR3 protein. The repertoire includes 800,000 to 1,000,000 distinct CDR3 sequences, approximately 21% of them detected once, and approximately 10% sits in the top ten. The sequencing used PBMCs from blood, collected 4 to 6 days after vaccination. Receptors originate from a man between 45 and 60 years old who received an inactivated influenza vaccine. The CDR3 runs from the conserved cysteine through the conserved F or W. Each record gives: J gene, clone size, V gene, D gene, CDR3 protein, CDR3 DNA. A D gene is named only where the DNA matches it firmly. Size is omitted from some rows. Given values are once, few, many or a class for expanded clones.

j_gene: TRBJ1-1; abundance: .; v_gene: TRBV6-2/TRBV6-3; d_gene: TRBD1; CDR3aa: CASSDRGHGAFF; CDR3nt: TGTGCCAGCAGCGACAGGGGGCACGGAGCTTTCTTT
j_gene: TRBJ2-1; abundance: many; v_gene: TRBV7-2; d_gene: .; CDR3aa: CASSLQVHNEQFF; CDR3nt: TGTGCCAGCAGCTTACAGGTCCACAATGAGCAGTTCTTC
j_gene: TRBJ2-3; abundance: many; v_gene: TRBV30; d_gene: .; CDR3aa: CAWSGSTDTQYF; CDR3nt: TGTGCCTGGAGTGGATCCACAGATACGCAGTATTTT
j_gene: TRBJ2-3; abundance: .; v_gene: TRBV24-1; d_gene: .; CDR3aa: CATSDPSLQEWEQYF; CDR3nt: TGTGCCACCAGTGATCCGAGTTTACAGGAGTGGGAGCAGTATTTT
j_gene: TRBJ1-1; abundance: few; v_gene: TRBV12-3/TRBV12-4; d_gene: .; CDR3aa: CASRQAGEAFF; CDR3nt: TGTGCCAGCAGACAAGCGGGTGAAGCTTTCTTT
j_gene: TRBJ2-4; abundance: .; v_gene: TRBV12-3/TRBV12-4; d_gene: .; CDR3aa: CASRNTGNIQYF; CDR3nt: TGTGCCAGCAGGAACACAGGGAACATTCAGTACTTC
j_gene: TRBJ1-6; abundance: .; v_gene: TRBV6-5; d_gene: .; CDR3aa: CASSYGTEGRSPLHF; CDR3nt: TGTGCCAGCAGTTACGGGACGGAGGGGCGCTCACCCCTCCACTTT
j_gene: TRBJ2-7; abundance: few; v_gene: TRBV5-6; d_gene: .; CDR3aa: CASSLVTGTTYEQYF; CDR3nt: TGTGCCAGCAGCTTGGTTACAGGGACCACCTACGAGCAGTACTTC
j_gene: TRBJ2-7; abundance: once; v_gene: TRBV30; d_gene: TRBD1; CDR3aa: CAWSPGQGQYEQYF; CDR3nt: TGTGCCTGGAGTCCGGGACAGGGGCAGTACGAGCAGTACTTC
j_gene: TRBJ2-1; abundance: few; v_gene: TRBV5-1; d_gene: TRBD2; CDR3aa: CASSSSGGNYNEQFF; CDR3nt: TGCGCCAGCAGTAGTAGCGGGGGAAATTACAATGAGCAGTTCTTC
j_gene: TRBJ2-7; abundance: few; v_gene: TRBV6-6; d_gene: .; CDR3aa: CASRKQDNEQYF; CDR3nt: TGTGCCAGCAGAAAACAGGACAACGAGCAGTACTTC
j_gene: TRBJ2-3; abundance: few; v_gene: TRBV12-3/TRBV12-4; d_gene: .; CDR3aa: CASSPGQATTDTQYF; CDR3nt: TGTGCCAGCAGTCCCGGGCAAGCTACCACAGATACGCAGTATTTT
j_gene: TRBJ2-3; abundance: few; v_gene: TRBV20-1; d_gene: TRBD2; CDR3aa: CSALAGIGDTQYF; CDR3nt: TGCAGTGCCTTAGCGGGAATCGGGGATACGCAGTATTTT
j_gene: TRBJ2-2; abundance: few; v_gene: TRBV6-5; d_gene: .; CDR3aa: CASSYSFRENTGELFF; CDR3nt: TGTGCCAGCAGTTACTCCTTTCGGGAAAACACCGGGGAGCTGTTTTTT
j_gene: TRBJ2-7; abundance: .; v_gene: TRBV11-2; d_gene: TRBD2; CDR3aa: CASSLEDSGGATNEQYF; CDR3nt: TGTGCCAGCAGCTTAGAGGATAGCGGGGGGGCCACAAACGAGCAGTACTTC
j_gene: TRBJ2-7; abundance: once; v_gene: TRBV6-2/TRBV6-3; d_gene: TRBD2; CDR3aa: CASSYAGGGTEQYF; CDR3nt: TGTGCCAGCAGTTACGCGGGAGGGGGTACCGAGCAGTACTTC
j_gene: TRBJ2-2; abundance: .; v_gene: TRBV11-2; d_gene: .; CDR3aa: CASSPGGASDTGELFF; CDR3nt: TGTGCCAGCAGCCCAGGGGGGGCTTCGGACACCGGGGAGCTGTTTTTT
j_gene: TRBJ2-7; abundance: few; v_gene: TRBV20-1; d_gene: .; CDR3aa: CSARDWRYEQYF; CDR3nt: TGCAGTGCTAGGGACTGGAGATACGAGCAGTACTTC
j_gene: TRBJ2-7; abundance: .; v_gene: TRBV18; d_gene: TRBD1; CDR3aa: CASSRETGSYEQYF; CDR3nt: TGTGCCAGCTCACGGGAGACAGGGTCCTACGAGCAGTACTTC
j_gene: TRBJ2-7; abundance: many; v_gene: TRBV5-6; d_gene: .; CDR3aa: CASSLTSKKQYF; CDR3nt: TGTGCCAGCAGCTTGACCTCGAAAAAACAGTACTTC
j_gene: TRBJ1-6; abundance: few; v_gene: TRBV7-3; d_gene: TRBD1; CDR3aa: CASSLWGTGSSPLHF; CDR3nt: TGTGCCAGCAGCTTATGGGGGACAGGGAGTTCACCCCTCCACTTT
j_gene: TRBJ2-1; abundance: .; v_gene: TRBV27; d_gene: .; CDR3aa: CASSLSGSVIEQFF; CDR3nt: TGTGCCAGCAGTTTATCGGGGAGTGTTATTGAGCAGTTCTTC
j_gene: TRBJ2-5; abundance: .; v_gene: TRBV7-8; d_gene: .; CDR3aa: CASSLAGGGGTQYF; CDR3nt: TGTGCCAGCAGCTTAGCGGGGGGAGGTGGGACCCAGTACTTC
j_gene: TRBJ2-7; abundance: .; v_gene: TRBV3-1; d_gene: .; CDR3aa: CATQPQVGYEQYF; CDR3nt: TGTGCCACCCAACCCCAGGTTGGCTACGAGCAGTACTTC
j_gene: TRBJ2-1; abundance: .; v_gene: TRBV11-2; d_gene: TRBD2; CDR3aa: CASSLVLAGAGYNEQFF; CDR3nt: TGTGCCAGCAGCTTAGTCCTAGCGGGAGCTGGCTACAATGAGCAGTTCTTC
j_gene: TRBJ2-3; abundance: few; v_gene: TRBV11-2; d_gene: .; CDR3aa: CASSLDSAGTQYF; CDR3nt: TGTGCCAGCAGCTTAGATTCGGCGGGCACGCAGTATTTT
j_gene: TRBJ2-2; abundance: few; v_gene: TRBV4-1; d_gene: TRBD1; CDR3aa: CASSQVVTGDYTGELFF; CDR3nt: TGCGCCAGCAGCCAAGTCGTGACAGGGGACTACACCGGGGAGCTGTTTTTT
j_gene: TRBJ2-1; abundance: .; v_gene: TRBV7-9; d_gene: .; CDR3aa: CASSLSGSLNNEQFF; CDR3nt: TGTGCCAGCAGCTTATCCGGGAGTTTAAACAATGAGCAGTTCTTC
j_gene: TRBJ1-4; abundance: .; v_gene: TRBV5-1; d_gene: .; CDR3aa: CASSPEYTNEKLFF; CDR3nt: TGCGCCAGCAGCCCGGAGTATACTAATGAAAAACTGTTTTTT
j_gene: TRBJ1-5; abundance: .; v_gene: TRBV11-1; d_gene: TRBD1; CDR3aa: CASSLVAGGAPISQPQHF; CDR3nt: TGTGCCAGCAGCTTAGTGGCAGGGGGCGCCCCGATCAGTCAGCCCCAGCATTTT
j_gene: TRBJ1-4; abundance: few; v_gene: TRBV7-2; d_gene: .; CDR3aa: CASSVGTSEKLFF; CDR3nt: TGTGCCAGCAGCGTCGGGACGTCGGAAAAACTGTTTTTT
j_gene: TRBJ2-1; abundance: many; v_gene: TRBV28; d_gene: .; CDR3aa: CASSHPRRTNEQFF; CDR3nt: TGTGCCAGCAGCCACCCTAGACGAACCAATGAGCAGTTCTTC
j_gene: TRBJ2-7; abundance: .; v_gene: TRBV15; d_gene: .; CDR3aa: CATSRDLDSRSYEQYF; CDR3nt: TGTGCCACCAGCAGAGATTTGGACAGCCGGTCCTACGAGCAGTACTTC
j_gene: TRBJ2-5; abundance: many; v_gene: TRBV9; d_gene: .; CDR3aa: CASSVGEGGLQETQYF; CDR3nt: TGTGCCAGCAGCGTAGGTGAGGGAGGACTCCAAGAGACCCAGTACTTC
j_gene: TRBJ2-1; abundance: .; v_gene: TRBV4-3; d_gene: .; CDR3aa: CASSQDSRVSYNEQFF; CDR3nt: TGCGCCAGCAGCCAAGACTCTCGGGTCTCCTACAATGAGCAGTTCTTC
j_gene: TRBJ1-1; abundance: once; v_gene: TRBV3-1; d_gene: .; CDR3aa: CASSQDPAEAFF; CDR3nt: TGTGCCAGCAGCCAAGATCCCGCTGAAGCTTTCTTT
j_gene: TRBJ2-1; abundance: .; v_gene: TRBV4-2; d_gene: .; CDR3aa: CASSQDRQEQFF; CDR3nt: TGTGCCAGCAGCCAAGATAGACAGGAGCAGTTCTTC
j_gene: TRBJ1-5; abundance: few; v_gene: TRBV20-1; d_gene: .; CDR3aa: CSAGRLSNQPQHF; CDR3nt: TGCAGTGCAGGCCGGCTCAGCAATCAGCCCCAGCATTTT
j_gene: TRBJ2-1; abundance: .; v_gene: TRBV3-1; d_gene: TRBD2; CDR3aa: CASSQSGLAGAYNEQFF; CDR3nt: TGTGCCAGCAGCCAATCCGGACTAGCGGGGGCCTACAATGAGCAGTTCTTC
j_gene: TRBJ2-6; abundance: .; v_gene: TRBV11-1; d_gene: .; CDR3aa: CASRSRGARGSGANVLTF; CDR3nt: TGTGCCAGCAGGTCTAGGGGAGCGCGGGGCTCTGGGGCCAACGTCCTGACTTTC
j_gene: TRBJ2-1; abundance: few; v_gene: TRBV12-5; d_gene: .; CDR3aa: CASGLMGVTGNNEQFF; CDR3nt: TGTGCTAGTGGACTGATGGGTGTTACAGGGAACAATGAGCAGTTCTTC
j_gene: TRBJ2-2; abundance: .; v_gene: TRBV5-1; d_gene: TRBD1; CDR3aa: CASSYRGLTGELFF; CDR3nt: TGCGCCAGCAGCTACAGGGGGCTTACCGGGGAGCTGTTTTTT
j_gene: TRBJ1-1; abundance: few; v_gene: TRBV20-1; d_gene: .; CDR3aa: CSARGGGPPGTEAFF; CDR3nt: TGCAGTGCTAGAGGTGGGGGACCCCCTGGCACTGAAGCTTTCTTT
j_gene: TRBJ2-1; abundance: .; v_gene: TRBV11-2; d_gene: .; CDR3aa: CASSLDQGQNEQFF; CDR3nt: TGTGCCAGCAGCTTAGATCAGGGCCAAAATGAGCAGTTCTTC
j_gene: TRBJ2-5; abundance: few; v_gene: TRBV28; d_gene: TRBD2; CDR3aa: CASNPGLAGVETQYF; CDR3nt: TGTGCCAGCAACCCGGGACTAGCGGGAGTAGAGACCCAGTACTTC
j_gene: TRBJ2-7; abundance: .; v_gene: TRBV7-6; d_gene: .; CDR3aa: CASSPQKLGYEQYF; CDR3nt: TGTGCCAGCAGCCCGCAGAAGCTAGGGTACGAGCAGTACTTC
j_gene: TRBJ1-5; abundance: .; v_gene: TRBV4-1; d_gene: .; CDR3aa: CASSQEGEGSNQPQHF; CDR3nt: TGCGCCAGCAGCCAAGAGGGGGAAGGTAGCAATCAGCCCCAGCATTTT
j_gene: TRBJ1-5; abundance: few; v_gene: TRBV12-3/TRBV12-4; d_gene: .; CDR3aa: CASSGYGGVGPQHF; CDR3nt: TGTGCCAGCAGTGGTTACGGAGGAGTCGGGCCCCAGCATTTT
j_gene: TRBJ2-7; abundance: few; v_gene: TRBV7-9; d_gene: TRBD1; CDR3aa: CASSLQQGSYEQYF; CDR3nt: TGTGCCAGCAGCTTACAACAGGGGAGTTACGAGCAGTACTTC
j_gene: TRBJ2-1; abundance: .; v_gene: TRBV6-1; d_gene: .; CDR3aa: CASSISEARDGEQFF; CDR3nt: TGTGCCAGCAGTATAAGCGAGGCGCGGGACGGGGAGCAGTTCTTC
j_gene: TRBJ1-2; abundance: few; v_gene: TRBV20-1; d_gene: .; CDR3aa: CSASRDGRPPNYGYTF; CDR3nt: TGCAGTGCTAGCCGGGACGGAAGACCTCCTAACTATGGCTACACCTTC
j_gene: TRBJ1-2; abundance: .; v_gene: TRBV24-1; d_gene: TRBD1; CDR3aa: CATSDGDRGRGYTF; CDR3nt: TGTGCCACCAGTGACGGGGACAGGGGACGCGGCTACACCTTC
j_gene: TRBJ2-1; abundance: few; v_gene: TRBV9; d_gene: TRBD2; CDR3aa: CASSVLAGAPNEQFF; CDR3nt: TGTGCCAGCAGCGTACTAGCGGGAGCACCGAATGAGCAGTTCTTC
j_gene: TRBJ2-3; abundance: few; v_gene: TRBV4-3; d_gene: .; CDR3aa: CASSQGIMADTQYF; CDR3nt: TGCGCCAGCAGCCAAGGTATCATGGCAGATACGCAGTATTTT
j_gene: TRBJ1-6; abundance: .; v_gene: TRBV6-5; d_gene: .; CDR3aa: CASSYVKGSPLHF; CDR3nt: TGTGCCAGCAGTTACGTTAAGGGATCACCCCTCCACTTT
j_gene: TRBJ2-7; abundance: .; v_gene: TRBV6-2/TRBV6-3; d_gene: .; CDR3aa: CASSYHEAYEQYF; CDR3nt: TGTGCCAGCAGTTACCACGAAGCCTACGAGCAGTACTTC
j_gene: TRBJ2-3; abundance: few; v_gene: TRBV5-1; d_gene: .; CDR3aa: CASSGRSQPFEKQYF; CDR3nt: TGCGCCAGCAGCGGGCGGTCACAGCCATTCGAGAAGCAGTATTTT
j_gene: TRBJ1-1; abundance: few; v_gene: TRBV20-1; d_gene: .; CDR3aa: CSAEQNMNTEAFF; CDR3nt: TGCAGTGCTGAGCAGAACATGAACACTGAAGCTTTCTTT
j_gene: TRBJ1-5; abundance: many; v_gene: TRBV6-1; d_gene: .; CDR3aa: CASSDRANQPQHF; CDR3nt: TGTGCCAGCAGTGACAGGGCTAATCAGCCCCAGCATTTT
j_gene: TRBJ2-7; abundance: .; v_gene: TRBV3-1; d_gene: TRBD1; CDR3aa: CASSQEGTATYEQYF; CDR3nt: TGTGCCAGCAGCCAAGAGGGGACAGCAACCTACGAGCAGTACTTC